A single sample is the source of the 27 T cell receptor beta chains below, sequenced in a study of graft-versus-host responses after intestinal transplantation. Clones were read by immunoSEQ multiplex PCR, and TCRdb kept only the in-frame ones, dropping some. The repertoire holds under 55,000 clones, with 90% to 95% as singletons. This specimen was PBMCs, taken 524 days after transplant. Receptor source: a human patient who received an intestinal transplant, so some T cells may come from the graft donor.

The rearrangement uses TRBV5-4 and TRBJ1-3; 7 bases fit TRBD1. Germline V lookup: CDR1 SGHNT, CDR2 YYREEE (reference sequence). With 3 bases clipped from V and 16 bases from J, the junction kept 7 bases outside the gene matches. CDR3 length: 11 residues. CDR3: CASSYGTEHYF. The CDR3 region has the DNA TGTGCCAGCAGCTACGGGACAGAGCATTATTTT.

The chain combines TRBV6-5 with TRBJ2-3; possibly TRBD2 for D (5 bases). V lost 0 bases and J lost 0, with 7 bases in between. This CDR3 is 15 amino acids long. Germline lookup yields CDR1 MNHEY and CDR2 SVGAGI. CDR3 nucleotides: TGTGCCAGCAGTTACTCTGCGGGTAGCACAGATACGCAGTATTTT. Translation gives CASSYSAGSTDTQYF.

J is TRBJ1-5 and V is TRBV5-1; 8 nucleotides agree with TRBD1. This CDR3 is built from 16 residues. The trim removed 0 bases at V and 1 base at J, leaving 3 bases unmatched. Germline loops: CDR1 SGHRS, CDR2 YFSETQ. CDR3 sequence (DNA): TGCGCCAGCAGCTTGGGTACAGGGGGGAGCAATCAGCCCCAGCATTTT. It codes for CASSLGTGGSNQPQHF.

The rearrangement uses TRBV28 and TRBJ1-1; D is undetermined. This CDR3 contains 12 residues. Trimming removed 5 bases from V and 6 bases from J, with 10 bases in between. Germline V gene sequence: CDR1 MDHEN, CDR2 SYDVKM. CDR3 region: CASSDTNAEAFF. CDR3 bases: TGTGCCAGCAGTGATACAAACGCTGAAGCTTTCTTT. The whole variable domain, remainder taken from reference TRBV28 and TRBJ1-1, is DVKVTQSSRYLVKRTGEKVFLECVQDMDHENMFWYRQDPGLGLRLIYFSYDVKMKEKGDIPEGYSVSREKKERFSLILESASTNQTSMYLCASSDTNAEAFFGQGTRLTVV.

The chain combines TRBV11-3 with TRBJ2-3; TRBD1 aligns across 7 bases. V lost 5 bases, J lost 2 bases, and 4 bases stayed unmatched. The germline V gene has CDR1 SGHNT and CDR2 YENEEA. This CDR3 spans 14 amino acids. CDR3 sequence: CASSRGQSTDTQYF. CDR3 nucleotides: TGTGCCAGCAGCAGGGGACAGTCCACAGATACGCAGTATTTT.

This chain uses TRBV7-8 with TRBJ1-3, with 9 positions matching TRBD1. V lost 4 bases and J lost 6; bases outside the gene matches: 4. Looked up from germline, CDR1 is SGHVS and CDR2 is FQNEAQ. There are 14 residues in the CDR3. The CDR3 DNA reads as TGTGCCAGCAGCTCGGGACAGGGCCAAAACACCATATATTTT. Amino acids: CASSSGQGQNTIYF.

The chain recombines TRBV4-2 with TRBJ2-1; a possible D gene is TRBD2 (6 bases). V was shortened by 1 base and J by 5 bases, with 12 bases between the two germline ends. The CDR3 consists of 15 residues. Germline V lookup: CDR1 LGHNA, CDR2 YNFKEQ. The CDR3 is CASSQASGVNNEQFF. The CDR3 DNA sequence: TGTGCCAGCAGCCAAGCCTCGGGAGTCAACAATGAGCAGTTCTTC.

The chain uses TRBV6-4 and TRBJ1-3; 8 bases agree with TRBD1. V lost 7 bases, J lost 0 bases, and 5 bases stayed unmatched. This CDR3 is built from 15 residues. The V gene's germline CDR1 is MRHNA and CDR2 SNTAGT. The CDR3 nucleotides are TGTGCCAGCAACGGGACAGGTAACTCTGGAAACACCATATATTTT. Translation gives CASNGTGNSGNTIYF.

This chain links TRBV27 with TRBJ2-7; possible D gene TRBD2, 5 bases. The germline CDR1 and CDR2 sequences are MNHEY and SMNVEV (reference sequence). The germline V and J ends were trimmed by 4 bases and 2 bases, with 15 bases remaining between them. The CDR3 is made up of 15 amino acids. The CDR3 region is CASSSASLVPYEQYF. CDR3 nucleotide sequence: TGTGCCAGCAGTTCAGCTAGCCTAGTCCCCTACGAGCAGTACTTC.

The chain has TRBV30 and TRBJ2-1; 12 nucleotides match TRBD2. Germline-derived CDR1 and CDR2 are GTSNPN and SVGIG (reference sequence). CDR3 length: 16 residues. The trim removed 2 bases at V and 6 bases at J, leaving 8 bases unmatched. The CDR3 coding sequence is TGTGCCTGGAGTCTTCTAGCGGGAGGGTCAGTCAATGAGCAGTTCTTC. It encodes CAWSLLAGGSVNEQFF.

This chain connects TRBV7-2 to TRBJ2-7; 9 bases agree with TRBD2. CDR1 and CDR2 (germline): SGHTA, FQGNSA. V was pared by 4 bases and J by 5 bases, with 12 bases of the junction left unmatched. The CDR3 covers 16 residues. CDR3 sequence (DNA): TGTGCCAGCAGCTCCAGGGGGGTAGCGGGAGTAGACGAGCAGTACTTC. It specifies CASSSRGVAGVDEQYF. Drawing the rest from reference TRBV7-2 and TRBJ2-7, the complete variable domain is GAGVSQSPSNKVTEKGKDVELRCDPISGHTALYWYRQSLGQGLEFLIYFQGNSAPDKSGLPSDRFSAERTGGSVSTLTIQRTQQEDSAVYLCASSSRGVAGVDEQYFGPGTRLTVT.

This chain uses TRBV7-3 with TRBJ1-4, with D possibly being TRBD1 (5 bases). This CDR3 comprises 16 residues. V dropped 5 bases and J dropped 4 bases, with 17 bases sitting between them. The germline gives CDR1 SGHTA, CDR2 FQGTGA. The CDR3, as DNA: TGTGCCAGCAGCCGTACAGGTAAACGAGGTAATGAAAAACTGTTTTTT. It specifies CASSRTGKRGNEKLFF.

The CDR3 nucleotides are TGTGCCAGCAGCTTAGGGACAGGGGGCGAGCAGTTCTTC. Protein product: CASSLGTGGEQFF. This sequence joins TRBV7-3 and TRBJ2-1, with 12 bases that match TRBD1. This CDR3 spans 13 amino acids. J was trimmed by 10 bases and V by 2 bases; bases with no gene match: 0. In germline, CDR1 is SGHTA, CDR2 FQGTGA. Based on the CDR3 plus reference TRBV7-3 and TRBJ2-1, the full variable domain is GAGVSQTPSNKVTEKGKYVELRCDPISGHTALYWYRQSLGQGPEFLIYFQGTGAADDSGLPNDRFFAVRPEGSVSTLKIQRTERGDSAVYLCASSLGTGGEQFFGPGTRLTVL.

The rearrangement uses TRBV2 and TRBJ1-1, with D possibly matching TRBD1 (5 bases). The CDR3 is 12 residues long. The V end lost 7 bases, the J end lost 5 bases, and 11 bases lay between the germline ends. CDR1 SNHLY and CDR2 FYNNEI come from the germline V gene. CDR3 amino acids: CASTVSGTEAFF. The CDR3 DNA reads TGTGCCAGCACGGTTTCAGGGACTGAAGCTTTCTTT.

This chain uses TRBV28 with TRBJ1-5; D is unclear. CDR1 is MDHEN and CDR2 is SYDVKM in the germline V gene. V was cut by 2 bases and J by 3 bases, with 5 bases left in between. The CDR3 is 13 residues long. The CDR3 nucleotides are TGTGCCAGCAGTTTACAGGTCAATCAGCCCCAGCATTTT. Protein product: CASSLQVNQPQHF.

The chain combines TRBV14 with TRBJ1-2, with D unclear. Trimming shortened V by 1 base and J by 4 bases, and 16 bases separated the two germline ends. This CDR3 has 16 amino acids. CDR1 and CDR2 (germline): SGHDN, FVKESK. The CDR3 protein is CASSQVPLERTYGYTF. In DNA form, the CDR3 reads TGTGCCAGCAGCCAAGTGCCGTTGGAGCGGACCTATGGCTACACCTTC. Supplemented by reference TRBV14 and TRBJ1-2, the full variable domain reads EAGVTQFPSHSVIEKGQTVTLRCDPISGHDNLYWYRRVMGKEIKFLLHFVKESKQDESGMPNNRFLAERTGGTYSTLKVQPAELEDSGVYFCASSQVPLERTYGYTFGSGTRLTVV.

V gene TRBV6-6 combines with J gene TRBJ2-1; D perhaps matches TRBD2 (5 bases). The germline V and J ends were trimmed by 0 bases and 3 bases, with 9 bases remaining between them. CDR1 is MNHNY, CDR2 SVGAGI, per germline (reference sequence). The CDR3 covers 15 residues. The DNA of the CDR3 is TGTGCCAGCAGTTACTCTAGCGTTGACTACAATGAGCAGTTCTTC. Protein: CASSYSSVDYNEQFF.

The rearrangement links TRBV19 to TRBJ2-7, with 10 bases aligning to TRBD1. The CDR3 has 15 amino acids. Trimming cost V 5 bases and J 2 bases; bases outside gene matches: 6. The germline CDR1 and CDR2 sequences are LNHDA and SQIVND (reference sequence). As DNA, the CDR3 is TGTGCCAGTAGTTTCGGACAGGGGGGAACCTACGAGCAGTACTTC. It yields the protein CASSFGQGGTYEQYF.

V and J are TRBV9 and TRBJ1-1; no clear D. The length of the CDR3 is 14 residues. The germline CDR1 and CDR2 sequences are SGDLS and YYNGEE. The V and J ends lost 0 bases and 4 bases respectively, with 10 bases between them. Here the CDR3 reads CASSVDMLGTEAFF. Written as DNA, the CDR3 is TGTGCCAGCAGCGTAGATATGTTGGGCACTGAAGCTTTCTTT. Full variable domain (outside the CDR3, taken from reference TRBV9 and TRBJ1-1): DSGVTQTPKHLITATGQRVTLRCSPRSGDLSVYWYQQSLDQGLQFLIQYYNGEERAKGNILERFSAQQFPDLHSELNLSSLELGDSALYFCASSVDMLGTEAFFGQGTRLTVV.

V gene TRBV10-3 combines with J gene TRBJ1-2; the D is unclear. The CDR3 consists of 11 residues. Germline V CDR1 and CDR2: ENHRY, SYGVKD. Trimming cost V 4 bases and J 4 bases, with 4 bases left between them. In DNA form, the CDR3 reads TGTGCCATCAGTGGGGGCTATGGCTACACCTTC. Residues: CAISGGYGYTF.

The chain is built from TRBV9 and TRBJ1-2; D gene uncertain. Germline loops: CDR1 SGDLS, CDR2 YYNGEE. The CDR3 covers 13 residues. The V gene lost 2 bases and the J gene lost 0 bases, with 5 bases spanning the gap. The CDR3 DNA reads as TGTGCCAGCAGCGTTCAAGCTAACTATGGCTACACCTTC. Protein product: CASSVQANYGYTF.

The chain is built from TRBV28 and TRBJ2-3; D uncertain. The V end was cut by 2 bases, the J end by 0 bases, with 9 bases between. The CDR3 spans 15 residues. In germline, CDR1 is MDHEN, CDR2 SYDVKM. The CDR3 spells CASSLLAASTDTQYF. The CDR3 bases are TGTGCCAGCAGTTTACTCGCGGCTAGCACAGATACGCAGTATTTT.

The J gene is TRBJ1-1, the V gene TRBV19; D may be TRBD1 (5 bases). Per the germline V gene, CDR1 is LNHDA and CDR2 is SQIVND (reference sequence). This CDR3 contains 13 residues. V was pared by 8 bases and J by 3 bases, with 13 bases between. CDR3 sequence reads: CASPRVWDTEAFF. The CDR3 DNA is TGTGCCAGTCCCAGGGTTTGGGACACTGAAGCTTTCTTT.

This clone has only one observation. This chain connects TRBV6-1 to TRBJ1-6, with TRBD1 matching 9 bases. The V gene's germline CDR1 is MNHNS and CDR2 SASEGT. The J segment lost 5 bases and the V segment lost 4 bases, leaving 6 bases of the junction unmatched. The length of the CDR3 is 16 residues. The chain's CDR3 is CASSALDRGHNSPLHF. CDR3 DNA sequence: TGTGCCAGCAGTGCATTGGACAGGGGTCATAATTCACCCCTCCACTTT.

The chain carries TRBV18 and TRBJ2-5; no clear D gene. Germline V gives CDR1 KGHSH, CDR2 LQKENI. The CDR3 runs to 12 residues. Between the trimmed V and J ends, which lost 4 bases and 5 bases, there was a span of 8 bases. The CDR3 DNA follows: TGTGCCAGCTCACGCCTAGAGGAGACCCAGTACTTC. It specifies CASSRLEETQYF.

The rearrangement joins TRBV9 to TRBJ2-3; 10 nucleotides agree with TRBD2. This CDR3 comprises 18 residues. Germline CDR1 SGDLS, CDR2 YYNGEE. V gave up 3 bases and J gave up 0 bases; unmatched junction bases: 10. The CDR3 DNA follows: TGTGCCAGCAGCGGTAGTACCCGACTAGCGGGCAGCACAGATACGCAGTATTTT. Translating it yields CASSGSTRLAGSTDTQYF.

The chain has TRBV2 and TRBJ2-7; D possibly matches TRBD1 or TRBD2 (5 bases each). Deletions cut 4 bases from V and 6 bases from J, with 16 bases between. Germline V gene data show CDR1 as SNHLY and CDR2 as FYNNEI. The CDR3 sequence is 14 residues long. This chain's CDR3 is CASSAQGPTREQYF. CDR3 DNA: TGTGCCAGCAGTGCCCAGGGACCGACCCGCGAGCAGTACTTC.